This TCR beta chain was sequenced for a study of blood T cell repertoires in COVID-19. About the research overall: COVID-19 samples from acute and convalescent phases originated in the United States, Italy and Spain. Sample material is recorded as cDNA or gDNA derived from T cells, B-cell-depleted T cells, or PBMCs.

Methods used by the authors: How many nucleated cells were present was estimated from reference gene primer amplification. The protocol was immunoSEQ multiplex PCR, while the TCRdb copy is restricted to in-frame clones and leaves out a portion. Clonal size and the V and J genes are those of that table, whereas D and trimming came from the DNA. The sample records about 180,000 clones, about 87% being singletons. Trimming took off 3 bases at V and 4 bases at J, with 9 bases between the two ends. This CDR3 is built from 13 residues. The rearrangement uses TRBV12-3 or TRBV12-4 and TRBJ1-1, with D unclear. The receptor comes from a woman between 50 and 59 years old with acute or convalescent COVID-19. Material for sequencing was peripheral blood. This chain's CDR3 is CASSLSVLTEAFF. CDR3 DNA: TGTGCCAGCAGTTTGTCGGTTCTCACTGAAGCTTTCTTT.